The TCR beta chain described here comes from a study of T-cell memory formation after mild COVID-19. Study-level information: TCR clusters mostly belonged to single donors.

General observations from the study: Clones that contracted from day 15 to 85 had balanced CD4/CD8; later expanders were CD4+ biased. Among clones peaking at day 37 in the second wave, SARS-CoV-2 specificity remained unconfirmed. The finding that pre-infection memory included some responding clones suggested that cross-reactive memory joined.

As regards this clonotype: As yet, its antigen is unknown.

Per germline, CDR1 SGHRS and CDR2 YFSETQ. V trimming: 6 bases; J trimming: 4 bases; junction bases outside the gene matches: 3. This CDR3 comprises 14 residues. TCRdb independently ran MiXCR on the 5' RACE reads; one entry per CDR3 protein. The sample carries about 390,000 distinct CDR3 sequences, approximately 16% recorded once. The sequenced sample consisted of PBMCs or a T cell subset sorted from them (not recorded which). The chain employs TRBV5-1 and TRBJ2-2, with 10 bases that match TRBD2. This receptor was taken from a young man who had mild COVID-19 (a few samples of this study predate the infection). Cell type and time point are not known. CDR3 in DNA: TGCGCCAGCAAGCTAGCGGGGGTCACCGGGGAGCTGTTTTTT. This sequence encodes CASKLAGVTGELFF.